The next 13 T cell receptor beta chains were all read from a single sample in a study of T cell responses to AZD1222 COVID-19 vaccine. Sequenced by immunoSEQ multiplex PCR; TCRdb stores in-frame clones only, minus some. The table shows around 81,000 clones, with over 80% occurring only once. This material consisted of peripheral blood, taken on day 0 of AZD1222 vaccination. Receptors were obtained from an adult in good health.

The chain employs TRBV19 and TRBJ1-1; tentatively, D is TRBD1 (5 bases). Germline CDR1 reads LNHDA; CDR2 reads SQIVND (reference sequence). The CDR3 spans 16 residues. Deletions cut 6 bases from V and 8 bases from J, with 25 bases between. The CDR3 loop is CASSTEMGRRGGEAFF. CDR3 in DNA: TGTGCCAGTAGCACAGAAATGGGGCGCCGGGGAGGGGAAGCTTTCTTT.

This rearrangement joins TRBV6-5 to TRBJ1-2; possible D gene TRBD1, 6 bases. The germline V gene encodes CDR1 MNHEY and CDR2 SVGAGI. The CDR3 is made up of 11 amino acids. V was clipped by 8 bases and J by 7 bases, with 11 bases between them. The CDR3 protein is CASSDSSGYTF. The CDR3 DNA reads TGTGCCAGCTCGGACAGTTCTGGCTACACCTTC.

CDR3 nucleotide sequence: TGTGCCAGCAGCCCGGGGGAGACCCAGTACTTC. Translating it yields CASSPGETQYF. The chain combines TRBV7-9 with TRBJ2-5; D is perhaps TRBD2 (5 bases). Germline CDR1 SEHNR, CDR2 FQNEAQ (reference sequence). Trimming removed 5 bases from V and 5 bases from J, with 6 bases in between. CDR3 length: 11 residues.

J is TRBJ2-1 and V is TRBV10-3; D is ambiguous. CDR1 is ENHRY, CDR2 SYGVKD, per germline. Trimming shortened V by 6 bases and J by 3 bases, and 6 bases separated the two germline ends. The CDR3 contains 12 residues. CDR3 in DNA: TGTGCCATCAGCGGCGACTACAATGAGCAGTTCTTC. Translated: CAISGDYNEQFF.

The sample holds a few counts of this clone. The V call is TRBV7-8, the J call TRBJ1-1, with 7 bases identical to TRBD1. Trimming took 1 base from V and 5 from J; bases not matched to a gene: 7. The CDR3 runs 15 residues. The germline V gene has CDR1 SGHVS and CDR2 FQNEAQ. The CDR3 DNA is TGTGCCAGCAGCTTAGACAGGGGATCGGGTACTGAAGCTTTCTTT. Translating gives CASSLDRGSGTEAFF.

The J gene is TRBJ1-1, the V gene TRBV19; a possible D gene is TRBD1 (6 bases). Trimming removed 7 bases at V and 3 bases at J, with 21 bases between. This CDR3 spans 16 amino acids. Germline CDR1 and CDR2: LNHDA and SQIVND (reference sequence). The CDR3 DNA follows: TGTGCCAGTAAAGGGGAGGGGGGTCAGCCCCACACTGAAGCTTTCTTT. It yields the protein CASKGEGGQPHTEAFF.

The rearrangement links TRBV2 to TRBJ1-4; 7 positions agree with TRBD1. CDR1 is SNHLY and CDR2 is FYNNEI in the germline V gene. There are 14 residues in the CDR3. Germline trimming cut 5 bases from V and 3 bases from J; bases unmatched to any gene: 3. CDR3 sequence reads: CASSLTGSNEKLFF. CDR3 DNA: TGTGCCAGCAGTCTGACAGGGTCTAATGAAAAACTGTTTTTT.

The chain is built from TRBV6-6 and TRBJ1-2, with TRBD1 as a possible D gene (5 bases). The CDR3 totals 13 residues. Germline V CDR1 and CDR2: MNHNY, SVGAGI (reference sequence). Trimming pared 7 bases from V and 2 bases from J, leaving 11 bases between. CDR3 sequence (DNA): TGTGCCAGCACCTCGACAGCCAACTATGGCTACACCTTC. It codes for CASTSTANYGYTF.

V and J are TRBV7-9 and TRBJ2-5; 11 bases are shared with TRBD2. The germline V gene has CDR1 SEHNR and CDR2 FQNEAQ (reference sequence). CDR3 length: 14 amino acids. The V gene end was trimmed by 4 bases and the J gene end by 8 bases; junction bases not matched to a gene: 6. CDR3 protein: CASSSRTSGPTQYF. In nucleotides, the CDR3 is TGTGCCAGCAGCTCCCGGACTAGCGGGCCAACCCAGTACTTC.

This CDR3 reads CSALPGQPSYGYTF. The CDR3 nucleotides read TGCAGCGCCCTCCCGGGACAACCGAGCTATGGCTACACCTTC. J is TRBJ1-2 and V is TRBV29-1, with TRBD1 as a possible D gene (6 bases). The CDR3 has 14 residues. V lost 7 bases and J 4 bases, leaving 19 bases between the germline ends. CDR1 and CDR2 from the germline V gene are SQVTM and ANQGSEA.

The chain combines TRBV7-3 with TRBJ1-2, with D possibly being TRBD1 (5 bases). The CDR3 spans 14 residues. Germline CDR1 and CDR2: SGHTA and FQGTGA. Trimming removed 5 bases at V and 7 bases at J, with 17 bases between. The CDR3 is CASSTLGGVTGYTF. CDR3 nucleotide sequence: TGTGCCAGCAGCACCCTGGGGGGGGTGACTGGCTACACCTTC.

This chain connects TRBV2 to TRBJ2-1, with D perhaps assigned TRBD1 or TRBD2 (6 bases each). The CDR3 covers 16 residues. Germline V lookup: CDR1 SNHLY, CDR2 FYNNEI. V lost 5 bases and J lost 5, with 19 bases in between. CDR3 protein: CASSNPGGGTHNEQFF. CDR3 bases: TGTGCCAGCAGTAACCCCGGAGGGGGGACCCACAATGAGCAGTTCTTC.

A single count supports this clone. The chain has TRBV21-1 and TRBJ2-3; TRBD2, as called in the table, went unchecked against the DNA. TRBV21-1 is marked as a pseudogene. The CDR3 sequence is 16 residues long. CDR3 protein: CASRARKRDETDTQYF. The CDR3 DNA sequence: TGTGCCAGTCGCGCACGTAAGCGGGATGAAACAGATACGCAGTATTTT.